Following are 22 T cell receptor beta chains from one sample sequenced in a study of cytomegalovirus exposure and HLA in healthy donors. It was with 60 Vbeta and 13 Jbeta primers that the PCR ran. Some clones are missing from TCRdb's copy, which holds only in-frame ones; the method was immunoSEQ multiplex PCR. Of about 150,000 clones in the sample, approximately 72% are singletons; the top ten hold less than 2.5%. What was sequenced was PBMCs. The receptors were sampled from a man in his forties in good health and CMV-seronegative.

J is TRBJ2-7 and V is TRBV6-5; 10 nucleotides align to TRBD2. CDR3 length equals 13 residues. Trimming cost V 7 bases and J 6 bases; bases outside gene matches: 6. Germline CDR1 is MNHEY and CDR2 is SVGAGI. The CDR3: CASTASGSGEQYF. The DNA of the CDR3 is TGTGCCAGCACGGCTAGCGGGAGTGGCGAGCAGTACTTC.

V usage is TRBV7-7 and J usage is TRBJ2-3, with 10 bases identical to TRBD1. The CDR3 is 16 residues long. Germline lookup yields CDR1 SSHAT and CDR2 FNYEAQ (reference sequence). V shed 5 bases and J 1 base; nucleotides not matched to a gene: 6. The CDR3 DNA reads TGTGCCAGCAGCCCCGACAGGGGGCTTGGCACAGATACGCAGTATTTT. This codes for CASSPDRGLGTDTQYF.

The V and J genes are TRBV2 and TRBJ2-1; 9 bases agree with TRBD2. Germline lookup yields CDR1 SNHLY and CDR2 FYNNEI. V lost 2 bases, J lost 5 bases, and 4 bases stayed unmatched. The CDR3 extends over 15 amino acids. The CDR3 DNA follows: TGTGCCAGCAGTGAATTAGCGGGAGTTAACAATGAGCAGTTCTTC. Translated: CASSELAGVNNEQFF.

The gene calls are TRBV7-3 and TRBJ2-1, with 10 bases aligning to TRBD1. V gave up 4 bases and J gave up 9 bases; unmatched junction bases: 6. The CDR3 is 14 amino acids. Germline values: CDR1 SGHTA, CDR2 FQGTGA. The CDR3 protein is CASSSRDRGSEQFF. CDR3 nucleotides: TGTGCCAGCAGCTCCCGGGACAGGGGTAGTGAGCAGTTCTTC.

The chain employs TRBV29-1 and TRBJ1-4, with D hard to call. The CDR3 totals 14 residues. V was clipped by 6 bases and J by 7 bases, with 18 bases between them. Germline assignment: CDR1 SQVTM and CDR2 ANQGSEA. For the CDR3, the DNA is TGCAGCGTGACGACTCCTTCAATGGGTGAAAAACTGTTTTTT. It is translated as CSVTTPSMGEKLFF.

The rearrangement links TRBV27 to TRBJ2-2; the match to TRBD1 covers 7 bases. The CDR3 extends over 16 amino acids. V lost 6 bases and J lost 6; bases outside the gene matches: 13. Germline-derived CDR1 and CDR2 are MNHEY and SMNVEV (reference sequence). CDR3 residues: CASSLPGQSLSGELFF. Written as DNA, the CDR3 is TGTGCCAGCAGCCTGCCGGGACAGTCGTTATCCGGGGAGCTGTTTTTT.

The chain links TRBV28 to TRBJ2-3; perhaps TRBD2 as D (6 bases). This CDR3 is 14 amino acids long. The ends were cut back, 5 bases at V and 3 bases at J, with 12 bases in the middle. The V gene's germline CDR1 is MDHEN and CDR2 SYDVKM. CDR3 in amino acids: CASSPGGRTDTQYF. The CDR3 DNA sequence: TGTGCCAGCAGTCCCGGAGGGCGAACAGATACGCAGTATTTT.

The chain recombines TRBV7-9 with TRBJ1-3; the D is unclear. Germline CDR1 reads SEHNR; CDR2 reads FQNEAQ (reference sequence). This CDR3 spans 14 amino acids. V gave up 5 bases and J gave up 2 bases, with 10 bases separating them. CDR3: CASSPAGTGNTIYF. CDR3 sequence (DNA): TGTGCCAGCAGCCCAGCCGGGACTGGAAACACCATATATTTT.

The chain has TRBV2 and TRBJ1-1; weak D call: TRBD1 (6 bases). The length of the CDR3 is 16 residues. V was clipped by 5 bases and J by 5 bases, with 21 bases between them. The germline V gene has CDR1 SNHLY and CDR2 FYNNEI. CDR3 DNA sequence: TGTGCCAGCAGTTACGGGACACAATGGGGTAGGACTGAAGCTTTCTTT. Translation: CASSYGTQWGRTEAFF.

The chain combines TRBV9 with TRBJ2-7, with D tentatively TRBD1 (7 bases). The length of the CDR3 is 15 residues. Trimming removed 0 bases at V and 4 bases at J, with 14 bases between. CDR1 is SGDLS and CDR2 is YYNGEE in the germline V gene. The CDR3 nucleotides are TGTGCCAGCAGCGTAGGTCAGGGGGGCGGGTACGAGCAGTACTTC. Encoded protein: CASSVGQGGGYEQYF.

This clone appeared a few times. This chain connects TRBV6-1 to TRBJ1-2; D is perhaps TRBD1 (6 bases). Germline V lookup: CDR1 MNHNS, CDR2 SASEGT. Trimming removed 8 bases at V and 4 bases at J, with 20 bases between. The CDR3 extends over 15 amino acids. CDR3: CASFPEPWTAYGYTF. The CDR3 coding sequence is TGTGCCAGCTTTCCTGAGCCCTGGACAGCCTATGGCTACACCTTC.

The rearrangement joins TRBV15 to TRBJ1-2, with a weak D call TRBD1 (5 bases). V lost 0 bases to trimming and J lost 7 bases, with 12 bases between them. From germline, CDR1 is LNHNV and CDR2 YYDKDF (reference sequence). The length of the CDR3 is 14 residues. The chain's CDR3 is CATSRDRAGSGYTF. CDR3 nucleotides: TGTGCCACCAGCAGAGACAGGGCTGGAAGTGGCTACACCTTC.

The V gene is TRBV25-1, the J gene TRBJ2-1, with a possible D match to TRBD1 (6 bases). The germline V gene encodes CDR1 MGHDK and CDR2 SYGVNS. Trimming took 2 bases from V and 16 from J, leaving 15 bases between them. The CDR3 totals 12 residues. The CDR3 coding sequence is TGTGCCAGCAGTGAAGACTTCGGGACAAGTTTCTTC. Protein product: CASSEDFGTSFF.

For the CDR3, the DNA is TGTGCCTGGACAGCGGGGGATATCCAAGAGACCCAGTACTTC. Amino acid sequence: CAWTAGDIQETQYF. This chain links TRBV30 with TRBJ2-5, with TRBD2 identical over 8 bases. The V segment lost 4 bases and the J segment 1 base; nucleotides outside the gene matches: 5. Per the germline V gene, CDR1 is GTSNPN and CDR2 is SVGIG (reference sequence). The CDR3 length is 14 residues.

The chain's CDR3 is CASQWGQSYNEQFF. CDR3 nucleotides: TGTGCCAGCCAATGGGGACAGTCCTACAATGAGCAGTTCTTC. The chain has TRBV27 and TRBJ2-1; TRBD1 agrees at 7 bases. After removal of 8 bases from V and 1 base from J, the junction contained 5 bases not matched to a gene. The CDR3 consists of 14 residues. In germline, CDR1 is MNHEY, CDR2 SMNVEV (reference sequence).

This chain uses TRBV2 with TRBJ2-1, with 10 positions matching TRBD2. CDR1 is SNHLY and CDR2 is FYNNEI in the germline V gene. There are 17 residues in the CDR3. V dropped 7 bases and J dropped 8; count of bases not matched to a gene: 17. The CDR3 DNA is TGTGCCAGCAAACTAAGTCCCGCTAGCGGGAGTTTCTATGAGCAGTTCTTC. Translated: CASKLSPASGSFYEQFF.

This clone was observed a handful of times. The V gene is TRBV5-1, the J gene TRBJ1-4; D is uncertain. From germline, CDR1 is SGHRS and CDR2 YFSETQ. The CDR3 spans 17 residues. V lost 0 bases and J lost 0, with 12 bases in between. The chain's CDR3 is CASSLAGSSATNEKLFF. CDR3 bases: TGCGCCAGCAGCTTGGCCGGGTCGTCAGCAACTAATGAAAAACTGTTTTTT.

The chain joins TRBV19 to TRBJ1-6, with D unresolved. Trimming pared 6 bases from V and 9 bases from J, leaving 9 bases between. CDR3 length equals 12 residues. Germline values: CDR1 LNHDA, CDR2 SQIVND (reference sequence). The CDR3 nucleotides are TGTGCCAGTAGAGCCCCTAGTTCACCCCTCCACTTT. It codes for CASRAPSSPLHF.

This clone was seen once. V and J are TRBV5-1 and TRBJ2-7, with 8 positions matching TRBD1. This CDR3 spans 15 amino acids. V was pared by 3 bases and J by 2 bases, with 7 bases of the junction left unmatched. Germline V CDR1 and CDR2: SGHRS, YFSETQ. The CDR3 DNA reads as TGCGCCAGCAGCTACCCCGAGGACAGGGCCTACGAGCAGTACTTC. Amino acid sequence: CASSYPEDRAYEQYF. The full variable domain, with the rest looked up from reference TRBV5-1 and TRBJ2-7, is KAGVTQTPRYLIKTRGQQVTLSCSPISGHRSVSWYQQTPGQGLQFLFEYFSETQRNKGNFPGRFSGRQFSNSRSEMNVSTLELGDSALYLCASSYPEDRAYEQYFGPGTRLTVT.

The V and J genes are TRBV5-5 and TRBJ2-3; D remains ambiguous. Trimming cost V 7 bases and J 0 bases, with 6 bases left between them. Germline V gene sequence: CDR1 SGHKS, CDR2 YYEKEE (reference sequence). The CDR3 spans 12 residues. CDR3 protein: CASEKSTDTQYF. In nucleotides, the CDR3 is TGTGCCAGCGAGAAGAGCACAGATACGCAGTATTTT. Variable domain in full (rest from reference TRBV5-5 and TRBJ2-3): DAGVTQSPTHLIKTRGQQVTLRCSPISGHKSVSWYQQVLGQGPQFIFQYYEKEERGRGNFPDRFSARQFPNYSSELNVNALLLGDSALYLCASEKSTDTQYFGPGTRLTVL.

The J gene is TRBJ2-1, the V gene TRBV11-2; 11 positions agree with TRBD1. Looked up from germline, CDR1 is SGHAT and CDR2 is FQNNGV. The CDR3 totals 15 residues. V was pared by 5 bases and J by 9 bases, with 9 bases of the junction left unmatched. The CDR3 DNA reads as TGTGCCAGCAGCCGCCGGGACAGGGGGTCGAGTGAGCAGTTCTTC. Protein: CASSRRDRGSSEQFF. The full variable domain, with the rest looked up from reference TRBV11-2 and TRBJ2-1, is EAGVAQSPRYKIIEKRQSVAFWCNPISGHATLYWYQQILGQGPKLLIQFQNNGVVDDSQLPKDRFSAERLKGVDSTLKIQPAKLEDSAVYLCASSRRDRGSSEQFFGPGTRLTVL.

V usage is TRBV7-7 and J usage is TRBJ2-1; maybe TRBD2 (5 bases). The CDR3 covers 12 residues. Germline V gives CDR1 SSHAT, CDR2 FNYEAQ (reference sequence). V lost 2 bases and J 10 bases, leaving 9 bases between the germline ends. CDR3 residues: CASSLMGVEQFF. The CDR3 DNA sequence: TGTGCCAGCAGCTTAATGGGAGTCGAGCAGTTCTTC.